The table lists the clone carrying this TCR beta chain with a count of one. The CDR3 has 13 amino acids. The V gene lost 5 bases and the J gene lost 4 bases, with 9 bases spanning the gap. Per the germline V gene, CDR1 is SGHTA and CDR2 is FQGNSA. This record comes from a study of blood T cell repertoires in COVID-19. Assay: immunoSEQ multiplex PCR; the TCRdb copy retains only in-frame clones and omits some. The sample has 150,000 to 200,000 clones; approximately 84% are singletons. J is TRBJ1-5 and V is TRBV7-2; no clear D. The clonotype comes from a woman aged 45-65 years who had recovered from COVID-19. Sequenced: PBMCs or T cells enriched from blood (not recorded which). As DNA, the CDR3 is TGTGCCAGCAGCCTGGAGAAGAATCAGCCCCAGCATTTT. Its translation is CASSLEKNQPQHF.